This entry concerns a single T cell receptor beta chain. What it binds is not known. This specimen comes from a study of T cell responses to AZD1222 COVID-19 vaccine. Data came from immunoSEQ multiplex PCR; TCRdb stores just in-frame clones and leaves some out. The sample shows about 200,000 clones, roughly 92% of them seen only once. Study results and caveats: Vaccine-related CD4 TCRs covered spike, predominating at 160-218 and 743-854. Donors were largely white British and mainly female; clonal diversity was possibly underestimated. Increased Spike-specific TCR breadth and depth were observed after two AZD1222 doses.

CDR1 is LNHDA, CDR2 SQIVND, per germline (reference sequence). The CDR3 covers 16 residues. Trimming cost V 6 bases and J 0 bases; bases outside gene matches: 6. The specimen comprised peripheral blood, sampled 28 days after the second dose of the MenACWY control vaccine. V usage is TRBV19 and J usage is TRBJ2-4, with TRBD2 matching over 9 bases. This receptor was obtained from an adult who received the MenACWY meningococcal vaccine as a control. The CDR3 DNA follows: TGTGCCAGTAGGGATCTAGCGGGACTAGCCAAAAACATTCAGTACTTC. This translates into CASRDLAGLAKNIQYF.